The clone carrying this T cell receptor beta chain ranks as medium-sized. The data belong to a study of PD-L1 blockade in urothelial cancer. Clones were read by immunoSEQ multiplex PCR, and TCRdb kept only the in-frame ones, dropping some. The sample lists about 37,000 clones, over 65% occurring once. Per the germline V gene, CDR1 is MNHEY and CDR2 is SVGAGI. V gave up 2 bases and J gave up 4 bases, with 8 bases separating them. The CDR3 is 13 amino acids. This material consisted of PBMCs, taken around atezolizumab (anti-PD-L1) treatment. This rearrangement joins TRBV6-5 to TRBJ1-2; D remains ambiguous. The sequence derives from a man aged 55-75 years with urothelial cancer. CDR3 sequence: CASSYGGGYGYTF. The CDR3 DNA reads TGTGCCAGCAGTTACGGCGGCGGCTATGGCTACACCTTC.